A selection of T cell receptor beta chains follows, all from one sample in a study of CXCR3-negative and CXCR3-positive naive CD8 T cells. One entry per CDR3 protein, without DNA, is what TCRdb gives after re-calling the 5' RACE reads. Its clone listing holds about 89,000 distinct CDR3 sequences. Sequenced material: naive CXCR3+ CD8+ T cells from blood. These receptors came from a human donor in good health. Some clones in this sample may be carry-over from other donors' samples. The CDR3 runs from the conserved cysteine through the conserved F or W.

V gene: TRBV7-6
J gene: TRBJ2-1
CDR3 protein: CASSSSPLHEQFF

V gene: TRBV11-2
J gene: TRBJ2-5
CDR3 protein: CASSLDSVAGASQETQYF

V gene: TRBV7-9
J gene: TRBJ1-1
CDR3 protein: CASSPGTVGTEAFF

V gene: TRBV12-3/TRBV12-4
J gene: TRBJ2-4
CDR3 protein: CASTPMGQGAVIQYF

V gene: TRBV7-9
J gene: TRBJ2-1
CDR3 protein: CASSLGLTVHNEQFF

V gene: TRBV19
J gene: TRBJ1-6
CDR3 protein: CASRLTDSYYNSPLHF

V gene: TRBV28
J gene: TRBJ2-2
CDR3 protein: CASSLSTNTGELFF

V gene: TRBV21-1
J gene: TRBJ2-1
CDR3 protein: CASSKMTSGGGFNEQFF

V gene: TRBV20-1
J gene: TRBJ1-2
CDR3 protein: CSARDDRGQSYGYTF

V gene: TRBV19
J gene: TRBJ1-4
CDR3 protein: CASRAVRGQGGEKLFF

V gene: TRBV6-2/TRBV6-3
J gene: TRBJ2-7
CDR3 protein: CASRGLSYEQYF

V gene: TRBV15
J gene: TRBJ2-1
CDR3 protein: CATSRVRGGPNEQFF

V gene: TRBV20-1
J gene: TRBJ2-7
CDR3 protein: CSARTADRPYEQYF

V gene: TRBV7-7
J gene: TRBJ2-2
CDR3 protein: CASSSEGRLPYTGELFF

V gene: TRBV27
J gene: TRBJ1-1
CDR3 protein: CASGPTGNTEAFF

V gene: TRBV29-1
J gene: TRBJ2-7
CDR3 protein: CSVLAPSYEQYF

V gene: TRBV29-1
J gene: TRBJ2-3
CDR3 protein: CSVEDGRAGYTDTQYF

V gene: TRBV7-9
J gene: TRBJ1-1
CDR3 protein: CASSSDRGRIADTEAFF

V gene: TRBV20-1
J gene: TRBJ2-7
CDR3 protein: CSARDRDLLYEQYF

V gene: TRBV7-2
J gene: TRBJ2-3
CDR3 protein: CASSSSLSGSTDTQYF

V gene: TRBV7-7
J gene: TRBJ2-5
CDR3 protein: CASSTHPDRGPETQYF

V gene: TRBV15
J gene: TRBJ2-7
CDR3 protein: CATVDRGSSYEQYF

V gene: TRBV29-1
J gene: TRBJ2-1
CDR3 protein: CSDARTGPGEAYNEQFF

V gene: TRBV15
J gene: TRBJ2-7
CDR3 protein: CATSMGQSYEQYF

V gene: TRBV5-1
J gene: TRBJ2-6
CDR3 protein: CASVDGSGYSGANVLTF

V gene: TRBV19
J gene: TRBJ2-7
CDR3 protein: CASSVGTGFYYEQYF

V gene: TRBV28
J gene: TRBJ2-7
CDR3 protein: CASCLIAGAADRYF

V gene: TRBV7-2
J gene: TRBJ2-7
CDR3 protein: CASSLTVGKLHYEQYF

V gene: TRBV19
J gene: TRBJ2-6
CDR3 protein: CASSIVPGGASGANVLTF

V gene: TRBV20-1
J gene: TRBJ2-3
CDR3 protein: CSARESRLAGLDTQYF

V gene: TRBV6-2/TRBV6-3
J gene: TRBJ2-5
CDR3 protein: CASSPPPGGQETQYF

V gene: TRBV20-1
J gene: TRBJ1-2
CDR3 protein: CSDGYSNYGYTF

V gene: TRBV28
J gene: TRBJ1-6
CDR3 protein: CATKPLVRGENSPLHF

V gene: TRBV6-5
J gene: TRBJ2-3
CDR3 protein: CASRGTALDTQYF

V gene: TRBV10-3
J gene: TRBJ1-2
CDR3 protein: CAIVQEQGFGYGYTF